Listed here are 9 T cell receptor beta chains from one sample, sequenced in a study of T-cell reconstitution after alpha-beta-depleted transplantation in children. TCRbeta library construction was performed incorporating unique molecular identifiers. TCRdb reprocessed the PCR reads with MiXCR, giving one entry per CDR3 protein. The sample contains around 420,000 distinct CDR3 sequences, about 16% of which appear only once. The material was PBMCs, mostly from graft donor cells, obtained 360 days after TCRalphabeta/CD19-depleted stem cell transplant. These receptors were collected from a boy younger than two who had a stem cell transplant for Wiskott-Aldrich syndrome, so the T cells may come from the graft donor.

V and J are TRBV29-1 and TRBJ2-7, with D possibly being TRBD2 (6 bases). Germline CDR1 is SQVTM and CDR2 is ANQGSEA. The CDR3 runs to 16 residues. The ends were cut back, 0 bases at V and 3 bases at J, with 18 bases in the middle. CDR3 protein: CSVEDLRDLGRYEQYF. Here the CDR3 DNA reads TGCAGCGTTGAAGATCTGCGGGACTTGGGACGCTACGAGCAGTACTTC.

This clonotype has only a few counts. CDR3 nucleotide sequence: TGCAGCGCCTATGGGGAGACCCAGTACTTC. This codes for CSAYGETQYF. The genes are TRBV29-1 and TRBJ2-5, with no clear D. V lost 7 bases and J lost 5, with 8 bases in between. This CDR3 comprises 10 residues. From germline, CDR1 is SQVTM and CDR2 ANQGSEA.

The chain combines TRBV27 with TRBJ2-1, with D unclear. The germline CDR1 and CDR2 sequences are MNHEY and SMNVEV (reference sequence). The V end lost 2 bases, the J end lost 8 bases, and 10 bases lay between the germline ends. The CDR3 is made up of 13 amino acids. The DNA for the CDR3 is TGTGCCAGCAGTTTAAGTAGGGCCGATGAGCAGTTCTTC. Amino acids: CASSLSRADEQFF.

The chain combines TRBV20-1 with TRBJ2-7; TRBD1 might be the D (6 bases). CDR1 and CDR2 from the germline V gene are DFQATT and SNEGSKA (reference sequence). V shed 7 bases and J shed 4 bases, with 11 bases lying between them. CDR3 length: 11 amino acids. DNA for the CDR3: TGCAGTGGGCTTAGGGGGTACGAGCAGTACTTC. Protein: CSGLRGYEQYF.

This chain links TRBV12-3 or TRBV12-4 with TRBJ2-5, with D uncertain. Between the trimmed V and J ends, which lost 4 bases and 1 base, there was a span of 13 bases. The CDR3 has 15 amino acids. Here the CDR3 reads CASSYSGRRQETQYF. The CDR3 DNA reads TGTGCCAGCAGTTATTCCGGGCGCCGCCAAGAGACCCAGTACTTC.

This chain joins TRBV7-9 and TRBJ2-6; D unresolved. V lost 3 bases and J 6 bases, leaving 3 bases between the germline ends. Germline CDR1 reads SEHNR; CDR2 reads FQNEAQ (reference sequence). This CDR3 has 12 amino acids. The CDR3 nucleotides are TGTGCCAGCAGCTTGTCGGCCAACGTCCTGACTTTC. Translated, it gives CASSLSANVLTF.

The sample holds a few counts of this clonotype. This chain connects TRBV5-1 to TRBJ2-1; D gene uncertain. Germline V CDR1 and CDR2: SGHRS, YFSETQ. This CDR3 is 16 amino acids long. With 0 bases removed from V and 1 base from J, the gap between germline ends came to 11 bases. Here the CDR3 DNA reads TGCGCCAGCAGCTTGGATGGGGAAGTATCCTACAATGAGCAGTTCTTC. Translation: CASSLDGEVSYNEQFF.

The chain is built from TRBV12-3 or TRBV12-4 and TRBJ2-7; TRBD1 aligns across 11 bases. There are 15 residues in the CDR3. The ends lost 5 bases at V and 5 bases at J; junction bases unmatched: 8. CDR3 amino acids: CASSDHGTGGHEQYF. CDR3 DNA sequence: TGTGCCAGCAGTGACCACGGGACAGGGGGTCACGAGCAGTACTTC.

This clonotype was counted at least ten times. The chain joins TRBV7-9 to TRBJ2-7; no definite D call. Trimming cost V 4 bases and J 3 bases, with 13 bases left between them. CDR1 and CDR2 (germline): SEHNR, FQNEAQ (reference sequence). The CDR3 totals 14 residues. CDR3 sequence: CASSSPGLNYEQYF. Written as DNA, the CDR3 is TGTGCCAGCAGCTCTCCAGGTCTAAACTACGAGCAGTACTTC.